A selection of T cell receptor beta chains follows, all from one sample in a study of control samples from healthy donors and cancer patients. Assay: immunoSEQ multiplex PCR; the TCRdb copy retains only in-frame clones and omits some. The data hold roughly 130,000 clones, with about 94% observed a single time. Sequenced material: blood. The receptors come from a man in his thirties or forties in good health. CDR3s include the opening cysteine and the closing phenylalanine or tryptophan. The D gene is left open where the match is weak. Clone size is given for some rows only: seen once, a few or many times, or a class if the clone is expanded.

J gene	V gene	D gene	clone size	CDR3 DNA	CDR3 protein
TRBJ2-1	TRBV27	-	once	TGTGCCAGCAGTAGGAGGGACTTTAAGCAGTTCTTC	CASSRRDFKQFF
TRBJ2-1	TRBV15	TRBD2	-	TGTGCCACCAGCAGAGACGGGGAGGGCTACAATGAGCAGTTCTTC	CATSRDGEGYNEQFF
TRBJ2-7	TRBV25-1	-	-	TGTGCCAGCAGTGAATGGAGGGGGGGGGCACGGCTCTACGAGCAGTACTTC	CASSEWRGGARLYEQYF
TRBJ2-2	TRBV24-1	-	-	TGTGCCACCAGTGGGCGGACCGGGGAGCTGTTTTTT	CATSGRTGELFF
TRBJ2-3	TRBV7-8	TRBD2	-	TGTGCCAGCAGCTTCCTCAGCGGGGGAAGCACAGATACGCAGTATTTT	CASSFLSGGSTDTQYF
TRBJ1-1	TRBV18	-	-	TGTGCCAGCTCACCCTCGGTCCTGAACACTGAAGCTTTCTTT	CASSPSVLNTEAFF
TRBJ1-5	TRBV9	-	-	TGTGCCAGCAGCGGGGGTGAAGCCAATCAGCCCCAGCATTTT	CASSGGEANQPQHF
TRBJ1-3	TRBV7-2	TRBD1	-	TGTGCCAGCAGCCAACGGACAGGGGCAGGAAACACCATATATTTT	CASSQRTGAGNTIYF
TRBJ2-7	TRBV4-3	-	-	TGCGCCAGCAGCCAAGATTTAGGACTCTCCTACGAGCAGTACTTC	CASSQDLGLSYEQYF
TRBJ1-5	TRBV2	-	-	TGTGCCAGCAGTTCGACAGATTCTAGCAATCAGCCCCAGCATTTT	CASSSTDSSNQPQHF
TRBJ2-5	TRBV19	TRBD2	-	TGTGCCAGTAGTATAAGGACTAGCGGGGGCCAAGAGACCCAGTACTTC	CASSIRTSGGQETQYF
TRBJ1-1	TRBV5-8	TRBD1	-	TGTGCCAGCAGGTTTCAGGGGGGGGCGAACACTGAAGCTTTCTTT	CASRFQGGANTEAFF
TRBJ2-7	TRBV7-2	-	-	TGTGCCAGCAGCCCCGAGGTCCACGAGCAGTACTTC	CASSPEVHEQYF
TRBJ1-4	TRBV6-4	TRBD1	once	TGTGCCAGCAGTGACTGGACAGGGGGCAATCGATTAGGAACTAATGAAAAACTGTTTTTT	CASSDWTGGNRLGTNEKLFF
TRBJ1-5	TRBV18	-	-	TGTGCCAGCTCTCTAAACACAGCCCGCCCGGCGCCCCAGCATTTT	CASSLNTARPAPQHF
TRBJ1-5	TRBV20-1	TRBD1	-	TGCAGTGCTAGTCTCTGGACAGGGGAATTTTATAGCAATCAGCCCCAGCATTTT	CSASLWTGEFYSNQPQHF
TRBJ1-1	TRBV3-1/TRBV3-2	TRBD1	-	TGTGCCAGCAGCCATAGGTCCGGTCAGGGGGGAGCTTTCTTT	CASSHRSGQGGAFF
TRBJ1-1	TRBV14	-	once	TGTGCCAGCAGCCCCCAACAGAACACTGAAGCTTTCTTT	CASSPQQNTEAFF
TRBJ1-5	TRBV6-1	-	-	TGTGCCAGCAGTGAATCACAGGGAACGGGCAATCAGCCCCAGCATTTT	CASSESQGTGNQPQHF
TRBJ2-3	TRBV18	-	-	TGTGCCAGCTCACCACGGAGGGGGACCCCTACCTACACAGATACGCAGTATTTT	CASSPRRGTPTYTDTQYF